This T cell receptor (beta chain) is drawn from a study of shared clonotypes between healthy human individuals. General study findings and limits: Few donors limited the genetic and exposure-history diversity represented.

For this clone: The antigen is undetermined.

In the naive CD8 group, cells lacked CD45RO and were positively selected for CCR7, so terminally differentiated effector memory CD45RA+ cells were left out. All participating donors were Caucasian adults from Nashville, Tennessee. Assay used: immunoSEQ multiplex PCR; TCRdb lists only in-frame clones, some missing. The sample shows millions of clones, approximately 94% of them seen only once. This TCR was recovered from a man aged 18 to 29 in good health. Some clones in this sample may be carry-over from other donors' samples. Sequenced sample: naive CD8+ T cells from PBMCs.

The CDR3 loop reads CAWSHGPYEQYF. In DNA, the CDR3 is TGTGCCTGGAGTCACGGGCCCTACGAGCAGTACTTC. The rearrangement joins TRBV30 to TRBJ2-7; D call uncertain. This CDR3 has 12 residues. With 2 bases removed from V and 2 bases from J, the gap between germline ends came to 7 bases. The V gene's germline CDR1 is GTSNPN and CDR2 SVGIG (reference sequence). The variable domain in full, with the rest retrieved from reference TRBV30 and TRBJ2-7, is SQTIHQWPATLVQPVGSPLSLECTVEGTSNPNLYWYRQAAGRGLQLLFYSVGIGQISSEVPQNLSASRPQDRQFILSSKKLLLSDSGFYLCAWSHGPYEQYFGPGTRLTVT.